The T cell receptor (beta chain) described here comes from a study of graft-versus-host responses after intestinal transplantation. As for the study in general: Every recipient had anti-thymocyte globulin induction and around 3 years of tacrolimus plus steroids.

Findings of the study overall: Individuals who had graft-donor T cell macrochimerism had allografts that showed high graft-versus-host to host-versus-graft clonal ratios.

Assay used: immunoSEQ multiplex PCR; TCRdb lists only in-frame clones, some missing. The sample holds over 120,000 clones, 80% to 95% seen once. The CDR3 has 15 amino acids. The V gene's germline CDR1 is SGHTA and CDR2 FQGNSA. The trim removed 5 bases at V and 4 bases at J, leaving 8 bases unmatched. On this clone: What it recognizes is unknown.

This sequence was found in a human donor who received an intestinal transplant. The sample in question was unstimulated CD4+ T cells sorted from spleen or lymph node cells, obtained before intestinal transplant. This chain connects TRBV7-2 to TRBJ2-7; 10 bases are a match to TRBD2. The CDR3 region has the DNA TGTGCCAGCAGCCCCAAGCGGGAGGGCCGGTACGAGCAGTACTTC. It is translated as CASSPKREGRYEQYF.